The T cell receptor beta chain under discussion was sequenced for a study of beta chain features in type 1 diabetes. Findings and caveats of the study: Type 1 diabetes patients had TCRB CDR3s that were shorter (moderately but significantly so) in all four CD4+ subsets. Naive, central memory and regulatory TCRB repertoires appeared more similar among patients than healthy donors.

The CDR3 spans 15 residues. Trimming removed 3 bases at V and 1 base at J, with 10 bases between. The germline V gene encodes CDR1 SGHTA and CDR2 FQGNSA. Using CD45RO/CCR7/CD25/CD127/CD95/CD27, CD4+ naive, central memory, regulatory and stem cell-like memory cells were sorted. Sorting gave populations that all exceeded 98% purity. In the case of this clone: The antigen is undetermined.

Sequencing targeted expressed TCRB transcripts, as all isolated RNA had been reverse transcribed. Measured with immunoSEQ multiplex PCR; TCRdb has only the in-frame clones, and not every one. Among 250,000 to 350,000 clones listed, 14% were seen once. Sequenced material: central memory CD4+ T cells from blood. The clonotype comes from a man younger than 40 in good health. The chain recombines TRBV7-2 with TRBJ1-3, with D possibly being TRBD1 (5 bases). In DNA form, the CDR3 reads TGTGCCAGCAGCTTCCAGGGCAGGTCTGGAAACACCATATATTTT. It encodes CASSFQGRSGNTIYF.